The clone carrying this TCR delta chain appeared many times. Its target is not known. One base separates it from a far larger clone, so it is likely a read error. The same CDR3 arises from other DNA sequences in this sample as well. This CDR3 has 16 amino acids. Per germline, CDR1 GEAIGNYY and CDR2 EKD. TCRdb re-called clones from the multiplex PCR reads via CATT. The table records around 82,000 delta-chain clones, under 1.5% of them present only once. The data were obtained in a study of γδ T cells in repeated Plasmodium falciparum infection. Study information: Age- and gender-matched Australian children served as comparison for malaria-exposed Malian children. Samples were taken at baseline, before some infections, and 21 days after each.

General study findings and limits: In Vdelta2-negative, largely Vdelta1+, gammadelta repertoires, repeated controlled infections appeared to drive clonal selection waves.

Vgamma9/Vdelta2+ and Vdelta2-negative gammadelta T cells were flow-sorted from PBMC for bulk sequencing. The rearrangement links TRDV2 to TRDJ3; 7 bases map to TRDD3. TCRdb carries no J gene annotation; the J gene was assigned here by matching the DNA with germline. The clonotype originates from a pool of human donors (malaria-infected and uninfected, not separated). Sequenced sample: gamma-delta T cells from blood. The CDR3 here is CACDWGSSWDTRQMFF. CDR3 coding DNA: TGTGCCTGTGACTGGGGGAGCTCCTGGGATACCCGACAGATGTTTTTC.